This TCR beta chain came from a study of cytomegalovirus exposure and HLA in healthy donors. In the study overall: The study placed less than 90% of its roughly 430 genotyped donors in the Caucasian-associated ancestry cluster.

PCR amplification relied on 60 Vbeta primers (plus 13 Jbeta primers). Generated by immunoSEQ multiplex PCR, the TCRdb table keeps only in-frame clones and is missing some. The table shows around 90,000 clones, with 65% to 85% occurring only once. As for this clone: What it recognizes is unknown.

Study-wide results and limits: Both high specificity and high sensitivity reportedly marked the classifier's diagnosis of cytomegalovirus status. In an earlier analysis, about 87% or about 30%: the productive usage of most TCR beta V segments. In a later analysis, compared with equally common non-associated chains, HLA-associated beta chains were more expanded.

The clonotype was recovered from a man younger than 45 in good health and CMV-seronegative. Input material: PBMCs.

As DNA, the CDR3 is TGTGCCAGCAGTTTCCTTAGGACAGGTTTACCCCCCGAGCAGTACTTC. It encodes CASSFLRTGLPPEQYF. This chain joins TRBV27 and TRBJ2-7, with 7 positions matching TRBD1. The J segment lost 6 bases and the V segment lost 3 bases, leaving 14 bases of the junction unmatched. Germline V CDR1 and CDR2: MNHEY, SMNVEV (reference sequence). The CDR3 runs 16 residues.